Listed below are T cell receptor beta chains from one sample, sequenced in a study of a mutant IDH1 vaccine in newly diagnosed glioma. Assay used: immunoSEQ multiplex PCR; TCRdb lists only in-frame clones, some missing. The repertoire holds approximately 100,000 clones, with about 90% as singletons. This specimen consisted of PBMCs, obtained from a glioma patient treated with radiotherapy, temozolomide or both. Receptors originate from a woman between 45 and 65 years old with glioma. The conserved cysteine and the conserved F or W are not part of the CDR3 here.

>TRBV5-1|TRBJ1-1
ASSLGGNTEAF
>TRBV5-1|TRBJ2-2
ASSVRTGEELF
>TRBV28|TRBJ1-5
ASSFFGGGQPQH
>TRBV7-9|TRBJ2-1
ASSLDPHNEQF
>TRBV13|TRBJ2-1
ASSAAGQGEFDEQF
>TRBV2|TRBJ1-1
ASSVGGPGGAF
>TRBV11-3|TRBJ2-2
ASSLQGGGELF
>TRBV7-3|TRBJ2-2
ASSLGKSGHTGELF
>TRBV19|TRBJ1-1
ASSIGADTEAF
>TRBV10-1|TRBJ1-2
ATTTSSGYT
>TRBV10-3|TRBJ1-2
AISEDRAEGYT
>TRBV6-1|TRBJ2-3
ASSVGEGTDTQY
>TRBV7-9|TRBJ1-2
ASSFGQGNYGYT
>TRBV19|TRBJ1-4
ASSMLGGATNEKLF
>TRBV10-3|TRBJ1-3
AISPQQGTLFSGNTIY
>TRBV6-4|TRBJ2-1
ASSVTGDGNEQF
>TRBV15|TRBJ2-6
ATSRDGGSGANVLT
>TRBV28|TRBJ2-7
ASSPAPAPEQY
>TRBV9|TRBJ1-1
ASSQDRYTEAF
>TRBV6-6|TRBJ2-7
ASMERTSSYEQY
>TRBV15|TRBJ2-3
ATSRPPGLGDRDTFTDTQY
>TRBV6-5|TRBJ2-7
ASSYSGQVYYEQY
>TRBV6-5|TRBJ2-7
ASTSPSGPSYEQY
>TRBV6-1|TRBJ2-5
ASSGDRAGQETQY
>TRBV11-2|TRBJ1-2
ASSLVPGVYGYT
>TRBV6-5|TRBJ1-6
ASSYLGQSFPLH
>TRBV30|TRBJ1-1
AWSMGTVNTEAF
>TRBV9|TRBJ1-1
ASSVADYTEAF
>TRBV5-1|TRBJ2-2
ASSLGLAGAGELF
>TRBV5-4|TRBJ2-3
ASSSGLAATGGDTQY
>TRBV5-1|TRBJ1-1
ASSAPEVMNTEAF
>TRBV28|TRBJ1-3
ASSIPEYLGNTIY
>TRBV6-1|TRBJ2-2
ASRGDRVTGELF
>TRBV4-2|TRBJ2-7
ASSQGEGSYEQY
>TRBV28|TRBJ2-1
ASSPSAGSYNEQF
>TRBV29-1|TRBJ2-4
SVGEGWGAKNIQY
>TRBV2|TRBJ1-1
ASTRTGVETEAF
>TRBV28|TRBJ2-1
ASTNFRVREQF
>TRBV7-2|TRBJ2-5
ASSLGGSRETQY
>TRBV19|TRBJ2-5
ASSIQGLRGETQY
>TRBV5-1|TRBJ1-1
ASSRPGHSNTEAF
>TRBV13|TRBJ1-2
ASSLYGTGSRGYT
>TRBV2|TRBJ2-3
ASSEGSGSYTQY
>TRBV6-5|TRBJ1-5
ASSYNPLENQPQH
>TRBV4-2|TRBJ2-1
ASSQEPRRQGVYNEQF
>TRBV4-1|TRBJ1-1
ASSQNLSPLNTEAF
>TRBV6-1|TRBJ2-1
ASRSSGSDEQF
>TRBV29-1|NA
SVGASGSSYEQY
>TRBV7-3|TRBJ2-5
ASSPALGTQY
>TRBV19|TRBJ2-2
ASSILAGRVGELF
>TRBV5-4|TRBJ1-5
ASSLMGINQPQH
>TRBV7-2|TRBJ1-1
ASSPRYRENTEAF
>TRBV5-1|TRBJ1-1
ASSLVGRGENTEAF
>TRBV2|TRBJ2-1
ASSGGPSEQF
>TRBV6-6|TRBJ2-5
ASRESWGETQY